The clone carrying this T cell receptor beta chain has only a few counts. This specimen comes from a study of blood T cell repertoires in COVID-19. Whole-study context: Acute-phase and convalescent COVID-19 samples originated in the United States, Italy and Spain.

As originally analysed: The authors estimated nucleated cell counts from reference gene primer amplification. The protocol was immunoSEQ multiplex PCR, while the TCRdb copy is restricted to in-frame clones and leaves out a portion. That table supplies the V and J calls and clone size; D and trimming were determined from the DNA. This repertoire shows some 150,000 clones, 80% found once; its top ten account for approximately 12%. The origin of this receptor is a man in his fifties or sixties with active or convalescent COVID-19. Sequencing input: peripheral blood.

The chain's CDR3 is CASSPLTSEYNEQFF. CDR3 coding DNA: TGTGCCAGCAGCCCTTTGACTAGCGAATACAATGAGCAGTTCTTC. The genes are TRBV28 and TRBJ2-1; the match to TRBD2 covers 8 bases. CDR1 is MDHEN and CDR2 is SYDVKM in the germline V gene. V gave up 6 bases and J gave up 4 bases; unmatched junction bases: 8. The CDR3 spans 15 residues.